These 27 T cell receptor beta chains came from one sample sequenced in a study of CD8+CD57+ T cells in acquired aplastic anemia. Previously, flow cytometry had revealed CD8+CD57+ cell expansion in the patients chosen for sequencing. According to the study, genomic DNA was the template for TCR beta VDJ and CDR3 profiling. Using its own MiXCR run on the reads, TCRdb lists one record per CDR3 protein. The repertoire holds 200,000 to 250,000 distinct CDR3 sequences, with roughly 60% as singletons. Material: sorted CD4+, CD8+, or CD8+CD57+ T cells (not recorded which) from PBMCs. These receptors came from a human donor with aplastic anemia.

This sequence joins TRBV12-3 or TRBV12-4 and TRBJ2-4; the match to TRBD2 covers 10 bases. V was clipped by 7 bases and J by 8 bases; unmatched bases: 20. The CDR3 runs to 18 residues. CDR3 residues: CASTTRYGSGRFWDIQYF. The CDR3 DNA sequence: TGTGCCAGCACCACTCGGTATGGTAGCGGGAGGTTTTGGGACATTCAGTACTTC.

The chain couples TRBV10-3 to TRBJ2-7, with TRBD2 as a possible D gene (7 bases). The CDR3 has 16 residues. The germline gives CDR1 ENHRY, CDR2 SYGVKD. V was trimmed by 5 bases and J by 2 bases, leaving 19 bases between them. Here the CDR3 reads CAISKRAAGDTYEQYF. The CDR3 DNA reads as TGTGCCATCAGTAAAAGAGCGGCGGGGGACACCTACGAGCAGTACTTC.

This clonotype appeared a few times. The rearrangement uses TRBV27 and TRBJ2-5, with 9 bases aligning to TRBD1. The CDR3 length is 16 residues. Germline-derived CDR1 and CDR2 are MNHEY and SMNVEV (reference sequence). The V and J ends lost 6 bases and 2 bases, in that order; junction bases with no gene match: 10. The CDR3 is CASSPPGDRDQETQYF. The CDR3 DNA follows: TGTGCCAGCAGCCCCCCGGGGGACAGGGATCAAGAGACCCAGTACTTC.

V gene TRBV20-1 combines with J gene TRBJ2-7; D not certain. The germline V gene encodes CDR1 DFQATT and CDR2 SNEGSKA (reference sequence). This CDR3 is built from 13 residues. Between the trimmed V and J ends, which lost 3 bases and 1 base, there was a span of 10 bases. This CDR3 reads CSARVLVSYEQYF. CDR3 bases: TGCAGTGCTAGGGTTCTGGTGTCCTACGAGCAGTACTTC.

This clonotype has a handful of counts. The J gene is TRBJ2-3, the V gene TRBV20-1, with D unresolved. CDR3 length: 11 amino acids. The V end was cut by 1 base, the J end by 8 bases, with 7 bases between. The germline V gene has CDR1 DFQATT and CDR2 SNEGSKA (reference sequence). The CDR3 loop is CSARGNGTQYF. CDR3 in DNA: TGCAGTGCTAGAGGGAACGGTACGCAGTATTTT.

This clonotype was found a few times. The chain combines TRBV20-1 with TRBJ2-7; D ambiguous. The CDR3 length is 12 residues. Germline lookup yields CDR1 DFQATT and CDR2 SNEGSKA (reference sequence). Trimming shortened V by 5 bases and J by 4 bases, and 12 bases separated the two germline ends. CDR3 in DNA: TGCAGTGCTTCTAGATTCCGGTACGAGCAGTACTTC. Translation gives CSASRFRYEQYF.

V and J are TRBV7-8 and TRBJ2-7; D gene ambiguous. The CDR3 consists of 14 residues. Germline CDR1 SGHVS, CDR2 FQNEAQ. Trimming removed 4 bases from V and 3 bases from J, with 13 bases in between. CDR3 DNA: TGTGCCAGCAGCTCCCGACATGGAATCTACGAGCAGTACTTC. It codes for CASSSRHGIYEQYF.

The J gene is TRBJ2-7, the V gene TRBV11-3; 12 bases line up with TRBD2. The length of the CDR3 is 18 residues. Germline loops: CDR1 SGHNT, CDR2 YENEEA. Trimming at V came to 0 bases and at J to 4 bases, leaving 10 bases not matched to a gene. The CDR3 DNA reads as TGTGCCAGCAGCTTAGAGACTAGCGGGAGTAGTAAGCGTTACGAGCAGTACTTC. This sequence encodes CASSLETSGSSKRYEQYF.

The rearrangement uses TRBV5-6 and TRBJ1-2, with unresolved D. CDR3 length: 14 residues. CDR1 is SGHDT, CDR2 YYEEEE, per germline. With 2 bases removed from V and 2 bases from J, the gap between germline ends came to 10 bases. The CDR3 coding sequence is TGTGCCAGCAGCTTTGCCCAGGCCAACTATGGCTACACCTTC. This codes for CASSFAQANYGYTF.

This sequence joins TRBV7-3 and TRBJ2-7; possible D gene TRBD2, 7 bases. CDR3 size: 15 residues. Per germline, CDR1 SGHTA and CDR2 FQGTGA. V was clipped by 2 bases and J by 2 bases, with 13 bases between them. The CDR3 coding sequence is TGTGCCAGCAGCTTACAGAACGGGGGGCCCTACGAGCAGTACTTC. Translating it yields CASSLQNGGPYEQYF.

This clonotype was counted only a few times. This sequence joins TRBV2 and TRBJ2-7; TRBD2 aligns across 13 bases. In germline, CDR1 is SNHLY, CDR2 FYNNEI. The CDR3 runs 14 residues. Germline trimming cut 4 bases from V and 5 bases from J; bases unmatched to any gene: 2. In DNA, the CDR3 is TGTGCCAGCAGTGGGACTAGCGGGAGCAACGAGCAGTACTTC. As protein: CASSGTSGSNEQYF.

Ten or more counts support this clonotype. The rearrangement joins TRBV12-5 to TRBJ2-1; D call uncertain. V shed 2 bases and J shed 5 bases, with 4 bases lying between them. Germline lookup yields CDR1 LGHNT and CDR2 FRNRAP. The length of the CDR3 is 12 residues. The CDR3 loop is CASGLLNNEQFF. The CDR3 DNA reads TGTGCTAGTGGTTTGCTCAACAATGAGCAGTTCTTC.

The DNA for the CDR3 is TGTGCCATCAGTGAGTCGAAGTTGGCAAGGGCTTTCTTT. It yields the protein CAISESKLARAFF. The chain uses TRBV10-3 and TRBJ1-1, with D unresolved. The CDR3 covers 13 residues. Trimming cost V 0 bases and J 11 bases, with 13 bases left between them. Germline CDR1 ENHRY, CDR2 SYGVKD.

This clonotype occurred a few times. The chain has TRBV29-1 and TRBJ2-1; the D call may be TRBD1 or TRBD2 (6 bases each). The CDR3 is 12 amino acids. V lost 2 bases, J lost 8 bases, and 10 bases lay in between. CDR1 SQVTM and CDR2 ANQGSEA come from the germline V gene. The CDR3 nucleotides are TGCAGCGTTGAAAGGGGGGCTGATGAGCAGTTCTTC. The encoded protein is CSVERGADEQFF.

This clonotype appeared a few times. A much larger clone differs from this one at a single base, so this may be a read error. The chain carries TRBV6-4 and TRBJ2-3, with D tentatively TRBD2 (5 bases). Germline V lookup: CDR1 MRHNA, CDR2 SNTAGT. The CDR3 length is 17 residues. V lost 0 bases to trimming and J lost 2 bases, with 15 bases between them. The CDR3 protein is CASSDSNSGVITDTQYF. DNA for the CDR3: TGTGCCAGCAGTGACTCGAATTCCGGGGTAATCACAGATACGCAGTATTTT.

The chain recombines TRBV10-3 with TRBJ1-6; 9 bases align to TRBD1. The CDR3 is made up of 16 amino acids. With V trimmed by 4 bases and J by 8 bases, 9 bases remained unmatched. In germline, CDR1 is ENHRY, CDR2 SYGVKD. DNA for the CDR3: TGTGCCATCAGTGGCCCACAGGGGGCATTAGATTCACCCCTCCACTTT. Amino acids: CAISGPQGALDSPLHF.

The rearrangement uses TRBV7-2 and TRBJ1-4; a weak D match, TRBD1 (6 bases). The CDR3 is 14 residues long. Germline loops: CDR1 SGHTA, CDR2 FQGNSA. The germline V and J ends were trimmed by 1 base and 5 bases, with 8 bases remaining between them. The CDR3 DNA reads TGTGCCAGCAGCTTAGGGGGGCCGAATGAAAAACTGTTTTTT. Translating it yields CASSLGGPNEKLFF. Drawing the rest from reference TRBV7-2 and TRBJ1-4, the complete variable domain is GAGVSQSPSNKVTEKGKDVELRCDPISGHTALYWYRQSLGQGLEFLIYFQGNSAPDKSGLPSDRFSAERTGGSVSTLTIQRTQQEDSAVYLCASSLGGPNEKLFFGSGTQLSVL.

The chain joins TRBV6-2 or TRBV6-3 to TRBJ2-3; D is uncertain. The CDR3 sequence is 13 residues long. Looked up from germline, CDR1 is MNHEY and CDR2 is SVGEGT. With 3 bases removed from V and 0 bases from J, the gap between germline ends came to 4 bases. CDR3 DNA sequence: TGTGCCAGCAGTTATTACAGCACAGATACGCAGTATTTT. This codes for CASSYYSTDTQYF.

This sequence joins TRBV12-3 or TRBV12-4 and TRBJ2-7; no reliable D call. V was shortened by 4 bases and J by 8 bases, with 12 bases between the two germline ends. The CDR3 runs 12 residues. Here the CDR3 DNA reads TGTGCCAGCAGTTCCGACCGTATCCAGCAGTACTTC. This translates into CASSSDRIQQYF.

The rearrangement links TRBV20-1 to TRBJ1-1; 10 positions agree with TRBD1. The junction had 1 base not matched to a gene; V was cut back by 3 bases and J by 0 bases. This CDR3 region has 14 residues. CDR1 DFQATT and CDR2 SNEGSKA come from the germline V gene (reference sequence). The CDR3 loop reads CSARTGGLNTEAFF. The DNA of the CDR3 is TGCAGTGCTAGGACAGGGGGCCTGAACACTGAAGCTTTCTTT.

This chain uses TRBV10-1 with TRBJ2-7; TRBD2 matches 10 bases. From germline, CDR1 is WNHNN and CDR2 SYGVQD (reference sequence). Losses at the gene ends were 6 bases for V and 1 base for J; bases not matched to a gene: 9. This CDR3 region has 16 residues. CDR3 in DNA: TGCGCCAGCAGCCAAGACCCTAGCGGGAGTTCCTACGAGCAGTACTTC. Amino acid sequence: CASSQDPSGSSYEQYF.

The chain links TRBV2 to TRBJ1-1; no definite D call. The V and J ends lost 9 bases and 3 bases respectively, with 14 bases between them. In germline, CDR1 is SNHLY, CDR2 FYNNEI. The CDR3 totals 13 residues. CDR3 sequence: CASKGLSDTEAFF. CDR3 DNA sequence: TGTGCCAGTAAGGGTCTCTCGGACACTGAAGCTTTCTTT.

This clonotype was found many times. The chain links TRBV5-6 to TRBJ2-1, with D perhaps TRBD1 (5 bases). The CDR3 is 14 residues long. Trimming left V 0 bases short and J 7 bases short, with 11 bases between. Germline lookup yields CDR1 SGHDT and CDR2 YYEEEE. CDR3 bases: TGTGCCAGCAGCTTGGGACAGTTGAGGAATGAGCAGTTCTTC. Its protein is CASSLGQLRNEQFF. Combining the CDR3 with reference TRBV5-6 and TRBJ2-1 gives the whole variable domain DAGVTQSPTHLIKTRGQQVTLRCSPKSGHDTVSWYQQALGQGPQFIFQYYEEEERQRGNFPDRFSGHQFPNYSSELNVNALLLGDSALYLCASSLGQLRNEQFFGPGTRLTVL.

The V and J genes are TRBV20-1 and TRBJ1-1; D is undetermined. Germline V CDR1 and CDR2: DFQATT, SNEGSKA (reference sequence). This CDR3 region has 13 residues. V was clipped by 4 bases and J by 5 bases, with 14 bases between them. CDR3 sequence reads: CSAKEGLSTEAFF. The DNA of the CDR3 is TGCAGTGCTAAAGAGGGTTTGAGTACTGAAGCTTTCTTT.

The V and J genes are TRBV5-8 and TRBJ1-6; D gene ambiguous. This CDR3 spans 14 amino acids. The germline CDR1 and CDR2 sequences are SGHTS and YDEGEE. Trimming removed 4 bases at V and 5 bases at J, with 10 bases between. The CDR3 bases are TGTGCCAGCAGCCTGGGGATGCATAATTCACCCCTCCACTTT. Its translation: CASSLGMHNSPLHF.

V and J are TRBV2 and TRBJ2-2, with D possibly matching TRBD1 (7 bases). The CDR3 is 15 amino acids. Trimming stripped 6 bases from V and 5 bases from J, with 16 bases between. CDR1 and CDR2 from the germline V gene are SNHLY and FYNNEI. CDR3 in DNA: TGTGCCAGCAGCTTCGACAGGGCGGGGACCGGGGAGCTGTTTTTT. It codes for CASSFDRAGTGELFF. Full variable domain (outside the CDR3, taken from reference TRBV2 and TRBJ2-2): EPEVTQTPSHQVTQMGQEVILRCVPISNHLYFYWYRQILGQKVEFLVSFYNNEISEKSEIFDDQFSVERPDGSNFTLKIRSTKLEDSAMYFCASSFDRAGTGELFFGEGSRLTVL.

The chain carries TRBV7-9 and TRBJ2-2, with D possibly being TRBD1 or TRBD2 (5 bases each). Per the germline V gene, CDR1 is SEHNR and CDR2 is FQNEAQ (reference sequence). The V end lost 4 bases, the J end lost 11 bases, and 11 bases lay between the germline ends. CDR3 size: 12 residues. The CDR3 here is CASSSGTYELFF. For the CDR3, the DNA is TGTGCCAGCAGCTCGGGGACGTACGAGCTGTTTTTT.